The clone carrying this T cell receptor (beta chain) turned up a few times. Its specificity is not known. This entry comes from a study of identifying expanded T cells in peripheral blood. Overall study findings and caveats: Differentially abundant clones: 0.95 to 1.5 between replicates, around 16 at approximately 14 days, roughly 18 at four.

Collection occurred without any documented infections or immune events in donors. Using immunoSEQ multiplex PCR, the repertoire was profiled, and TCRdb retains in-frame clones only, with some absent. The sample has about 94,000 clones; around 90% are singletons. Trimming removed 0 bases from V and 5 bases from J, with 13 bases in between. Germline values: CDR1 SGHAT, CDR2 FQNNGV. The CDR3 runs to 15 residues. Sequenced: blood. The rearrangement joins TRBV11-2 to TRBJ1-1; possibly TRBD1 for D (6 bases). This TCR came from a person aged 18-69 years in good health. The CDR3 is CASSLDPGGRTEAFF. The CDR3 DNA reads TGTGCCAGCAGCTTAGATCCGGGGGGCAGGACTGAAGCTTTCTTT.